These 27 T cell receptor beta chains came from one sample sequenced in a study of graft-versus-host responses after intestinal transplantation. Assay used: immunoSEQ multiplex PCR; TCRdb lists only in-frame clones, some missing. The data hold tens of thousands of clones, with about four fifths observed a single time. For these TCRs, the target antigens are not known. The source was unstimulated CD4+ T cells sorted from spleen or lymph node cells, collected before transplant. The receptors were gathered from a human donor who was the organ donor for an intestinal transplant.

The V gene is TRBV21-1, the J gene TRBJ2-5; no check of the table's D call, TRBD2, against the DNA was made. TRBV21-1 is marked as a pseudogene. The CDR3 totals 12 residues. The CDR3: CASIPGEETQYF. As DNA, the CDR3 is TGTGCCAGCATCCCCGGGGAAGAGACCCAGTACTTC.

The V call is TRBV19, the J call TRBJ1-1; D is undetermined. Germline V gene lookup returns CDR1 LNHDA and CDR2 SQIVND (reference sequence). This CDR3 comprises 12 residues. Deletions cut 8 bases from V and 1 base from J, with 8 bases between. Written as DNA, the CDR3 is TGTGCCAGTGGGAGCGGGAACACTGAAGCTTTCTTT. Translating gives CASGSGNTEAFF.

This rearrangement joins TRBV18 to TRBJ2-3, with TRBD2 matching over 11 bases. The CDR3 loop spans 14 amino acids. Unmatched junction bases numbered 2, after V lost 5 bases and J lost 4 bases. CDR1 KGHSH and CDR2 LQKENI come from the germline V gene. The CDR3 DNA is TGTGCCAGCTCAGAGGGACTAGCGGCAGATACGCAGTATTTT. It specifies CASSEGLAADTQYF.

This clone was seen only once. This chain links TRBV6-6 with TRBJ1-2; D is undetermined. Trimming removed 0 bases from V and 9 bases from J, with 11 bases in between. The CDR3 covers 13 residues. The germline V gene has CDR1 MNHNY and CDR2 SVGAGI (reference sequence). The CDR3 protein is CASSYSSTRSYTF. CDR3 nucleotide sequence: TGTGCCAGCAGTTACTCCTCCACCAGAAGCTACACCTTC.

V and J are TRBV6-5 and TRBJ1-5; no firm D call. Trimming left V 1 base short and J 4 bases short, with 5 bases between. Germline CDR1 and CDR2: MNHEY and SVGAGI. CDR3 length: 13 residues. The CDR3 reads CASSYWQNQPQHF. The DNA of the CDR3 is TGTGCCAGCAGTTACTGGCAAAATCAGCCCCAGCATTTT.

V gene TRBV4-3 combines with J gene TRBJ1-1; D is ambiguous. The CDR3 totals 14 residues. Trimming shortened V by 3 bases and J by 6 bases, and 14 bases separated the two germline ends. Germline CDR1 reads LGHNA; CDR2 reads YSLEER. The CDR3 sequence is CASSQEGGLSEAFF. For the CDR3, the DNA is TGCGCCAGCAGCCAGGAGGGAGGCCTTTCTGAAGCTTTCTTT.

The chain combines TRBV7-9 with TRBJ2-1; TRBD2 might be the D (5 bases). The V end was cut by 4 bases, the J end by 8 bases, with 9 bases between. The CDR3 is made up of 12 amino acids. Per germline, CDR1 SEHNR and CDR2 FQNEAQ (reference sequence). CDR3: CASSSLVDEQFF. The DNA of the CDR3 is TGTGCCAGCAGCTCACTAGTGGATGAGCAGTTCTTC.

This clone was observed a single time. The chain joins TRBV7-9 to TRBJ2-7, with 8 bases matching TRBD1. The CDR3 contains 15 residues. Germline loops: CDR1 SEHNR, CDR2 FQNEAQ (reference sequence). The V gene end was trimmed by 1 base and the J gene end by 6 bases; junction bases not matched to a gene: 8. CDR3 sequence reads: CASSLGRTGIGEQYF. The CDR3 DNA sequence: TGTGCCAGCAGCTTAGGGAGGACAGGGATCGGCGAGCAGTACTTC.

The J gene is TRBJ1-2, the V gene TRBV7-2, with a weak D call TRBD1 (5 bases). This CDR3 has 14 amino acids. Deletions cut 3 bases from V and 4 bases from J, with 12 bases between. Germline CDR1 reads SGHTA; CDR2 reads FQGNSA. CDR3 sequence reads: CASSLGGGGYGYTF. The CDR3, as DNA: TGTGCCAGCAGCTTGGGAGGTGGGGGCTATGGCTACACCTTC. The whole variable domain, filled in from reference TRBV7-2 and TRBJ1-2, reads GAGVSQSPSNKVTEKGKDVELRCDPISGHTALYWYRQSLGQGLEFLIYFQGNSAPDKSGLPSDRFSAERTGGSVSTLTIQRTQQEDSAVYLCASSLGGGGYGYTFGSGTRLTVV.

The V gene is TRBV25-1, the J gene TRBJ2-7; a weak D match, TRBD1 (6 bases). Germline CDR1 and CDR2: MGHDK and SYGVNS. Trimming took off 2 bases at V and 0 bases at J, with 8 bases between the two ends. The length of the CDR3 is 14 residues. CDR3 bases: TGTGCCAGCAGTGAAAGGGACAACTCCTACGAGCAGTACTTC. This codes for CASSERDNSYEQYF.

This clone was picked up a small number of times. This sequence joins TRBV10-1 and TRBJ2-7; TRBD1 is a possible D gene (6 bases). The germline gives CDR1 WNHNN, CDR2 SYGVQD (reference sequence). The CDR3 loop spans 11 amino acids. Deletions cut 2 bases from V and 7 bases from J, with 6 bases between. The CDR3 loop reads CASSERGEQYF. In nucleotides, the CDR3 is TGCGCCAGCAGTGAGAGGGGGGAGCAGTACTTC.

The V gene is TRBV2, the J gene TRBJ2-3; 9 nucleotides align to TRBD2. The CDR3 length is 15 residues. Germline V CDR1 and CDR2: SNHLY, FYNNEI. The trim removed 2 bases at V and 3 bases at J, leaving 3 bases unmatched. Written as DNA, the CDR3 is TGTGCCAGCAGTGAACTAGCGGGAAGGACAGATACGCAGTATTTT. It codes for CASSELAGRTDTQYF.

The chain couples TRBV27 to TRBJ2-5; 8 nucleotides match TRBD1. The CDR3 is 17 amino acids. Germline CDR1 reads MNHEY; CDR2 reads SMNVEV (reference sequence). The V and J ends lost 3 bases and 3 bases, in that order; junction bases with no gene match: 12. The CDR3 nucleotides read TGTGCCAGCAGTTTCTCCGGACAGGGTCTGGGGGAAGAGACCCAGTACTTC. Protein sequence: CASSFSGQGLGEETQYF.

This clone was seen once. The chain has TRBV19 and TRBJ2-3, with D hard to call. The V gene's germline CDR1 is LNHDA and CDR2 SQIVND (reference sequence). V lost 5 bases and J 3 bases, leaving 15 bases between the germline ends. This CDR3 is 15 amino acids long. CDR3 loop: CASSRRSVGTDTQYF. In nucleotides, the CDR3 is TGTGCCAGTAGTCGTAGATCCGTCGGGACAGATACGCAGTATTTT.

CDR3 protein: CASSGIGWSTIYF. Here the CDR3 DNA reads TGTGCCAGCAGTGGGATCGGATGGAGCACCATATATTTT. The V and J genes are TRBV25-1 and TRBJ1-3; no definite D call. The CDR3 covers 13 residues. Germline V gene data show CDR1 as MGHDK and CDR2 as SYGVNS. V lost 4 bases to trimming and J lost 9 bases, with 13 bases between them.

This chain uses TRBV25-1 with TRBJ1-4, with D uncertain. V dropped 1 base and J dropped 8 bases, with 11 bases sitting between them. This CDR3 is 14 amino acids long. From germline, CDR1 is MGHDK and CDR2 SYGVNS. The CDR3 region has the DNA TGTGCCAGCAGTGAATCTGGGTTTGGGGAAAAACTGTTTTTT. It specifies CASSESGFGEKLFF.

This clone appeared a few times. The same CDR3 arises from other DNA sequences in this sample as well. V usage is TRBV30 and J usage is TRBJ1-2; D is unclear. The CDR3 contains 11 residues. Germline V gives CDR1 GTSNPN, CDR2 SVGIG (reference sequence). V was cut by 1 base and J by 1 base, with 1 base left in between. The CDR3 sequence: CAWSGNYGYTF. The DNA of the CDR3 is TGTGCCTGGAGTGGTAACTATGGCTACACCTTC.

The genes are TRBV6-1 and TRBJ2-5; TRBD2 matches 7 bases. The germline CDR1 and CDR2 sequences are MNHNS and SASEGT. The CDR3 loop spans 13 amino acids. V gave up 6 bases and J gave up 1 base; unmatched junction bases: 2. The CDR3 coding sequence is TGTGCCAGCAGATCTAGCGGCCAAGAGACCCAGTACTTC. It specifies CASRSSGQETQYF.

The rearrangement uses TRBV5-1 and TRBJ2-7; TRBD1 aligns across 8 bases. The CDR3 consists of 12 residues. Trimming took 5 bases from V and 5 from J; bases not matched to a gene: 3. Germline loops: CDR1 SGHRS, CDR2 YFSETQ. The DNA for the CDR3 is TGCGCCAGCAGAAGGACAGGGAACGAGCAGTACTTC. This translates into CASRRTGNEQYF.

V usage is TRBV6-4 and J usage is TRBJ2-6; D is unclear. Germline loops: CDR1 MRHNA, CDR2 SNTAGT. The CDR3 loop spans 13 amino acids. V was clipped by 7 bases and J by 0 bases, with 4 bases between them. The DNA of the CDR3 is TGTGCCAGCACTCTCTCTGGGGCCAACGTCCTGACTTTC. This encodes CASTLSGANVLTF.

This chain joins TRBV5-4 and TRBJ2-7; D perhaps matches TRBD2 (6 bases). Trimming stripped 2 bases from V and 1 base from J, with 10 bases between. Germline V gene lookup returns CDR1 SGHNT and CDR2 YYREEE (reference sequence). The CDR3 is 14 amino acids. CDR3 sequence (DNA): TGTGCCAGCAGCTTCCCGACTAGATCCTACGAGCAGTACTTC. It encodes CASSFPTRSYEQYF. The full variable domain, rest sourced from reference TRBV5-4 and TRBJ2-7, is ETGVTQSPTHLIKTRGQQVTLRCSSQSGHNTVSWYQQALGQGPQFIFQYYREEENGRGNFPPRFSGLQFPNYSSELNVNALELDDSALYLCASSFPTRSYEQYFGPGTRLTVT.

CDR3 DNA sequence: TGTGCCAGCAGTTACCCAGGGGGCGAGCAGTACTTC. Translating gives CASSYPGGEQYF. The chain is built from TRBV6-6 and TRBJ2-7; 7 bases line up with TRBD1. Per the germline V gene, CDR1 is MNHNY and CDR2 is SVGAGI (reference sequence). There are 12 residues in the CDR3. Trimming removed 2 bases from V and 6 bases from J; junction bases left unmatched: 1.

The gene calls are TRBV30 and TRBJ2-7, with TRBD1 as a possible D gene (6 bases). The CDR3 extends over 14 amino acids. Trimming pared 3 bases from V and 0 bases from J, leaving 12 bases between. Per germline, CDR1 GTSNPN and CDR2 SVGIG (reference sequence). The CDR3 sequence is CAWRERQVSYEQYF. For the CDR3, the DNA is TGTGCCTGGAGAGAGCGACAGGTCTCCTACGAGCAGTACTTC. Looking up the rest from reference TRBV30 and TRBJ2-7 gives the full variable domain: SQTIHQWPATLVQPVGSPLSLECTVEGTSNPNLYWYRQAAGRGLQLLFYSVGIGQISSEVPQNLSASRPQDRQFILSSKKLLLSDSGFYLCAWRERQVSYEQYFGPGTRLTVT.

The rearrangement joins TRBV11-2 to TRBJ2-1; 12 bases match TRBD2. The CDR3 extends over 17 amino acids. The germline V gene has CDR1 SGHAT and CDR2 FQNNGV. The V segment lost 5 bases and the J segment 5 bases; nucleotides outside the gene matches: 10. The CDR3 reads CASSPRQLAGGDNEQFF. The CDR3 bases are TGTGCCAGCAGCCCTCGCCAACTAGCGGGAGGAGACAATGAGCAGTTCTTC.

The chain links TRBV7-9 to TRBJ2-7; 10 nucleotides match TRBD2. The CDR3 runs 16 residues. V shed 5 bases and J 6 bases; nucleotides not matched to a gene: 13. Germline loops: CDR1 SEHNR, CDR2 FQNEAQ (reference sequence). CDR3 in amino acids: CASSVGLADPGAEQYF. In DNA form, the CDR3 reads TGTGCCAGCAGCGTAGGACTAGCGGACCCTGGGGCCGAGCAGTACTTC.

A single count supports this clone. The rearrangement joins TRBV19 to TRBJ2-3; TRBD1 agrees at 7 bases. This CDR3 has 16 amino acids. The germline V gene encodes CDR1 LNHDA and CDR2 SQIVND (reference sequence). Trimming removed 3 bases from V and 1 base from J; junction bases left unmatched: 7. The CDR3 region is CASSIGTASRTDTQYF. CDR3 coding DNA: TGTGCCAGTAGTATTGGGACAGCCAGCCGCACAGATACGCAGTATTTT.

This rearrangement joins TRBV5-1 to TRBJ2-6; 9 bases match TRBD1. Trimming removed 4 bases from V and 0 bases from J; junction bases left unmatched: 5. There are 17 residues in the CDR3. Germline V gives CDR1 SGHRS, CDR2 YFSETQ. The CDR3 region is CASSQGQGGSGANVLTF. CDR3 in DNA: TGCGCCAGCAGCCAGGGACAGGGCGGCTCTGGGGCCAACGTCCTGACTTTC.